This TCR beta chain came from a study of immune evolution from preneoplasia to lung adenocarcinoma. Clones were sequenced by immunoSEQ multiplex PCR, and TCRdb holds only the in-frame ones, with some missing. The sample shows around 20,000 clones, around three quarters of them seen only once. Histologic diagnosis was independently verified by two lung pathologists. The sample consisted of FFPE invasive lung adenocarcinoma tissue. The TCR originated in a person aged 55 to 75 with lung adenocarcinoma.

CDR3 protein: CASSLAGGRSTEAFF. The DNA for the CDR3 is TGCGCCAGCAGCTTGGCCGGGGGCCGAAGCACTGAAGCTTTCTTT. The V call is TRBV5-1, the J call TRBJ1-1; maybe TRBD1 (6 bases). CDR1 and CDR2 (germline): SGHRS, YFSETQ. The CDR3 has 15 amino acids. V lost 0 bases to trimming and J lost 4 bases, with 13 bases between them.